The source of this T cell receptor beta chain is a study of CD8 T cells in Susac syndrome. Study findings and constraints: The study's TCR sequencing and HLA analysis drew on a certain number of individuals. That number was acknowledged as relatively small.

The CDR3 covers 14 residues. CDR1 and CDR2 from the germline V gene are LGHDT and YNNKEL (reference sequence). V shed 3 bases, J shed 1 base, and the junction held 1 base outside the gene matches. TCR beta from blood CD8+ and CD4+ T cells was sequenced. The multiple sclerosis controls consisted of treatment-naive patients with relapsing-remitting disease, either stable or active. This clonotype was observed a few times. Antigen specificity is unknown. The authors reverse transcribed roughly 0.5 to 1 ug RNA with random hexamers. The amplification used immunoSEQ multiplex PCR on TCR beta CDR3; it spanned 54 Vbeta and 13 Jbeta. From the immunoSEQ multiplex PCR reads, TCRdb called clonotypes with MiXCR, one entry per CDR3 protein. The sample holds about 210,000 distinct CDR3 sequences, roughly 96% seen once.

The rearrangement joins TRBV3-1 to TRBJ2-7; 9 bases map to TRBD2. The specimen sequenced was CD4+ T cells from PBMCs. This receptor was obtained from a human donor with multiple sclerosis. CDR3 in amino acids: CASSHTSGSYEQYF. Here the CDR3 DNA reads TGTGCCAGCAGCCATACTAGCGGGTCCTACGAGCAGTACTTC.